The 29 T cell receptor beta chains below all came from one sample that was sequenced in a study of cytomegalovirus exposure and HLA in healthy donors. Assay: immunoSEQ multiplex PCR; the TCRdb copy retains only in-frame clones and omits some. The sample records approximately 120,000 clones, around 95% being singletons. Sequencing was performed on PBMCs. The receptor source for this set is a man aged 18 to 30 in good health and CMV-seronegative.

The chain couples TRBV7-2 to TRBJ2-7, with 8 positions matching TRBD1. Germline assignment: CDR1 SGHTA and CDR2 FQGNSA. The CDR3 is 15 residues long. Unmatched junction bases numbered 16, after V lost 7 bases and J lost 8 bases. CDR3 protein: CASNPSPGQGSQQYF. CDR3 DNA: TGTGCCAGCAACCCATCTCCTGGACAGGGTTCCCAGCAGTACTTC.

This chain uses TRBV7-9 with TRBJ2-5; a weak D match, TRBD2 (5 bases). Germline-derived CDR1 and CDR2 are SEHNR and FQNEAQ (reference sequence). This CDR3 spans 14 amino acids. V lost 2 bases to trimming and J lost 5 bases, with 12 bases between them. The CDR3 DNA reads as TGTGCCAGCAGCTTATTATCTAGCTGGGAGACCCAGTACTTC. Amino acid sequence: CASSLLSSWETQYF.

This clone was detected once. The chain couples TRBV30 to TRBJ1-1; 7 nucleotides line up with TRBD1. From germline, CDR1 is GTSNPN and CDR2 SVGIG (reference sequence). With V trimmed by 4 bases and J by 1 base, 6 bases remained unmatched. CDR3 length: 14 residues. The CDR3 DNA sequence: TGTGCCTGGACCATGGGACAGCCGAACACTGAAGCTTTCTTT. Translating gives CAWTMGQPNTEAFF.

The chain recombines TRBV29-1 with TRBJ1-5; TRBD1 matches 7 bases. J lost 0 bases, V lost 5 bases, and 4 bases had no gene match. This CDR3 comprises 14 residues. Germline assignment: CDR1 SQVTM and CDR2 ANQGSEA. The CDR3 nucleotides are TGCAGCGTTCAGGGGGAATATAGCAATCAGCCCCAGCATTTT. Translation: CSVQGEYSNQPQHF.

The chain carries TRBV14 and TRBJ1-1; possible D gene TRBD1, 6 bases. CDR1 and CDR2 (germline): SGHDN, FVKESK. The germline V and J ends were trimmed by 1 base and 6 bases, with 18 bases remaining between them. The CDR3 is made up of 16 amino acids. The CDR3 nucleotides are TGTGCCAGCAGCCAAGCGAGGGGGGGGCCCGGCTCTGAAGCTTTCTTT. Protein: CASSQARGGPGSEAFF.

The chain joins TRBV29-1 to TRBJ2-3; D might be TRBD2 (6 bases). This CDR3 spans 13 amino acids. The V end lost 4 bases, the J end lost 5 bases, and 13 bases lay between the germline ends. Looked up from germline, CDR1 is SQVTM and CDR2 is ANQGSEA. The CDR3 nucleotides are TGCAGCGTTGTAGTGGAGGAGGGAGATACGCAGTATTTT. Translating gives CSVVVEEGDTQYF.

This clone was found once. This rearrangement joins TRBV7-9 to TRBJ2-7; 10 nucleotides agree with TRBD1. Trimming removed 1 base from V and 7 bases from J; junction bases left unmatched: 7. Looked up from germline, CDR1 is SEHNR and CDR2 is FQNEAQ (reference sequence). The CDR3 is made up of 15 amino acids. CDR3 nucleotide sequence: TGTGCCAGCAGCTTAGGGGGACAGGGGTACCGGGAGCAGTACTTC. Translation gives CASSLGGQGYREQYF.

This sequence joins TRBV7-9 and TRBJ2-7; D gene ambiguous. Germline V gene data show CDR1 as SEHNR and CDR2 as FQNEAQ (reference sequence). V gave up 5 bases and J gave up 2 bases, with 13 bases separating them. The CDR3 loop spans 14 amino acids. CDR3 residues: CASSSPGGPYEQYF. In DNA, the CDR3 is TGTGCCAGCAGCAGCCCCGGCGGCCCCTACGAGCAGTACTTC.

This chain joins TRBV28 and TRBJ1-2; 7 bases match TRBD1. The CDR3 has 13 residues. Germline CDR1 is MDHEN and CDR2 is SYDVKM. The V gene end was trimmed by 7 bases and the J gene end by 10 bases; junction bases not matched to a gene: 12. The CDR3 DNA sequence: TGTGCCAGCACCTTACAGGGGACGAAGGACTACACCTTC. Protein: CASTLQGTKDYTF.

The table lists this clone with a count of one. The chain combines TRBV6-1 with TRBJ1-2, with a weak D call TRBD1 (5 bases). Germline CDR1 is MNHNS and CDR2 is SASEGT. The CDR3 covers 15 residues. Trimming pared 3 bases from V and 1 base from J, leaving 12 bases between. The CDR3 bases are TGTGCCAGCAGTGATTTAGGGGCGCTTAACTATGGCTACACCTTC. Amino acid sequence: CASSDLGALNYGYTF.

The chain has TRBV2 and TRBJ1-1, with 9 positions matching TRBD1. Losses at the gene ends were 7 bases for V and 6 bases for J; bases not matched to a gene: 6. In germline, CDR1 is SNHLY, CDR2 FYNNEI. The CDR3 totals 13 residues. CDR3 bases: TGTGCCAGCAAAACAGGGGGCGACGCTGAAGCTTTCTTT. Translating gives CASKTGGDAEAFF.

The chain combines TRBV5-4 with TRBJ2-7, with TRBD2 matching over 9 bases. Germline-derived CDR1 and CDR2 are SGHNT and YYREEE (reference sequence). The ends lost 2 bases at V and 6 bases at J; junction bases unmatched: 12. There are 16 residues in the CDR3. CDR3 in amino acids: CASSFGLLAGGVEQYF. The CDR3 region has the DNA TGTGCCAGCAGCTTTGGGCTCCTGGCGGGAGGGGTCGAGCAGTACTTC.

This rearrangement joins TRBV30 to TRBJ2-7; 7 bases are shared with TRBD2. Germline CDR1 and CDR2: GTSNPN and SVGIG (reference sequence). V lost 2 bases to trimming and J lost 1 base; unmatched junction nucleotides: 2. The CDR3 length is 13 residues. CDR3 sequence (DNA): TGTGCCTGGAGTCACGGGGGGTCCTACGAGCAGTACTTC. Protein product: CAWSHGGSYEQYF.

J is TRBJ2-7 and V is TRBV18; D is uncertain. CDR3 length: 11 amino acids. Germline V gene sequence: CDR1 KGHSH, CDR2 LQKENI. V lost 3 bases to trimming and J lost 5 bases, with 5 bases between them. The CDR3 here is CASSPSNEQYF. The CDR3 DNA follows: TGTGCCAGCTCACCCAGTAACGAGCAGTACTTC.

This chain connects TRBV4-3 to TRBJ2-2; D is ambiguous. The CDR3 runs to 15 residues. Germline V CDR1 and CDR2: LGHNA, YSLEER. The V end lost 1 base, the J end lost 5 bases, and 11 bases lay between the germline ends. In DNA form, the CDR3 reads TGCGCCAGCAGCCAAGGGTTTGGCTCGACCGGGGAGCTGTTTTTT. This codes for CASSQGFGSTGELFF.

V usage is TRBV6-5 and J usage is TRBJ2-7; tentative D call: TRBD1 (6 bases). V lost 3 bases and J lost 7, with 19 bases in between. The germline gives CDR1 MNHEY, CDR2 SVGAGI. This CDR3 spans 15 amino acids. The CDR3 sequence: CASSYRRTGPGEQYF. The CDR3 DNA reads TGTGCCAGCAGTTATCGTCGAACAGGGCCTGGGGAGCAGTACTTC.

The rearrangement uses TRBV6-5 and TRBJ2-3; tentative D call: TRBD2 (6 bases). Trimming took 8 bases from V and 6 from J, leaving 21 bases between them. The CDR3 is made up of 15 amino acids. Germline lookup yields CDR1 MNHEY and CDR2 SVGAGI. The chain's CDR3 is CASRPGGGSTDTQYF. The CDR3 DNA sequence: TGTGCCAGCCGCCCCGGGGGAGGATCAACGGATACGCAGTATTTT.

J is TRBJ1-2 and V is TRBV11-2, with D perhaps matching TRBD1 (5 bases). There are 15 residues in the CDR3. Per germline, CDR1 SGHAT and CDR2 FQNNGV. V lost 3 bases and J lost 0, with 11 bases in between. In DNA form, the CDR3 reads TGTGCCAGCAGCTTGCAGGGAACAGCTAACTATGGCTACACCTTC. Amino acids: CASSLQGTANYGYTF.

The genes are TRBV12-5 and TRBJ2-1, with TRBD1 matching over 7 bases. CDR3 length: 14 amino acids. With V trimmed by 5 bases and J by 7 bases, 8 bases remained unmatched. The germline V gene has CDR1 LGHNT and CDR2 FRNRAP. CDR3 protein: CASGPTGQLNEQFF. The CDR3, as DNA: TGTGCTAGTGGTCCCACGGGACAGTTGAATGAGCAGTTCTTC.

J is TRBJ2-1 and V is TRBV5-1, with TRBD2 matching 8 bases. Germline lookup yields CDR1 SGHRS and CDR2 YFSETQ. The CDR3 spans 16 residues. J was trimmed by 7 bases and V by 0 bases; bases with no gene match: 9. The CDR3 protein is CASSLGVAGRGNEQFF. CDR3 bases: TGCGCCAGCAGCTTGGGGGTAGCGGGGAGAGGAAATGAGCAGTTCTTC.

The rearrangement joins TRBV28 to TRBJ2-1, with 8 bases lining up with TRBD2. CDR1 and CDR2 (germline): MDHEN, SYDVKM. V shed 4 bases and J 6 bases; nucleotides not matched to a gene: 5. The CDR3 extends over 14 amino acids. The CDR3 nucleotides are TGTGCCAGCAGTTCCGGCGGGAGGCGCAATGAGCAGTTCTTC. Translating gives CASSSGGRRNEQFF.

The chain uses TRBV5-5 and TRBJ2-1; 11 bases are shared with TRBD2. Germline CDR1 and CDR2: SGHKS and YYEKEE (reference sequence). After removal of 4 bases from V and 10 bases from J, the junction contained 10 bases not matched to a gene. The CDR3 consists of 15 residues. In nucleotides, the CDR3 is TGTGCCAGCAGCCCATCACTAGCGGGAGTGTGGGAGCAGTTCTTC. Translating it yields CASSPSLAGVWEQFF.

The CDR3 DNA sequence: TGTGCCAGCAGCGCCCCCGGGACTAGCGACAATGAGCAGTTCTTC. Residues: CASSAPGTSDNEQFF. This chain connects TRBV13 to TRBJ2-1; 10 bases align to TRBD2. The trim removed 5 bases at V and 5 bases at J, leaving 6 bases unmatched. The CDR3 length is 15 residues. Germline lookup yields CDR1 PRHDT and CDR2 FYEKMQ (reference sequence).

The chain recombines TRBV11-3 with TRBJ2-1, with 10 positions matching TRBD2. The J segment lost 8 bases and the V segment lost 2 bases, leaving 6 bases of the junction unmatched. Germline CDR1 SGHNT, CDR2 YENEEA. This CDR3 is 15 amino acids long. The CDR3 DNA follows: TGTGCCAGCAGCTTAAGTGGGCTAGCGGGAGATGAGCAGTTCTTC. Protein product: CASSLSGLAGDEQFF.

This chain connects TRBV28 to TRBJ2-7; a weak D match, TRBD1 (8 bases). Germline V gene lookup returns CDR1 MDHEN and CDR2 SYDVKM. The CDR3 length is 16 residues. Deletions cut 5 bases from V and 0 bases from J, with 17 bases between. The CDR3 reads CASSHLQGGISYEQYF. The CDR3 bases are TGTGCCAGCAGTCACCTACAGGGGGGGATCTCCTACGAGCAGTACTTC.

The chain joins TRBV28 to TRBJ2-5; TRBD2 might be the D (5 bases). Trimming removed 8 bases at V and 2 bases at J, with 12 bases between. The CDR3 has 13 amino acids. Germline lookup yields CDR1 MDHEN and CDR2 SYDVKM. The CDR3 is CASLPRDQETQYF. CDR3 in DNA: TGTGCCAGCCTTCCGAGGGATCAAGAGACCCAGTACTTC.

The genes are TRBV20-1 and TRBJ2-1; 9 nucleotides match TRBD1. The CDR3 has 11 residues. V was pared by 6 bases and J by 12 bases, with 6 bases of the junction left unmatched. Per germline, CDR1 DFQATT and CDR2 SNEGSKA (reference sequence). In DNA, the CDR3 is TGCAGTGCCCTAGAGGACAGGGGGCAGTTCTTC. Amino acids: CSALEDRGQFF.

V and J are TRBV9 and TRBJ2-7, with a weak D call TRBD1 (5 bases). Germline V CDR1 and CDR2: SGDLS, YYNGEE. There are 14 residues in the CDR3. Trimming took off 0 bases at V and 1 base at J, with 8 bases between the two ends. The CDR3 loop reads CASSVARQSYEQYF. CDR3 nucleotide sequence: TGTGCCAGCAGCGTAGCGAGACAGTCCTACGAGCAGTACTTC.

About this clone: One end of the junction is discordant with germline, which a read error may explain. This chain links TRBV7-8 with TRBJ2-2; D call uncertain. Germline V gene lookup returns CDR1 SGHVS and CDR2 FQNEAQ. The CDR3 totals 15 residues. The chain's CDR3 is CASSPPRLNAGELFF. The CDR3, as DNA: TGTGCCAGCAGCCCTCCGAGGCTGAACGCCGGGGAGCTGTTTTTT.